This T cell receptor beta chain is drawn from a study of blood T cells in healthy people across ages (dated by TCRdb to 2014 to 2015). Looking at the study overall: In model experiments, roughly one uniquely barcoded TCR beta cDNA molecule per two T cells was captured by template switching. To avoid experimental bias, donors of different ages were distributed randomly across sequencing lanes. The study analyzed two additional independent replicas of 1 million unique cDNA reads from the same blood draw for two donors, one aged 18 to 29 and one aged 80 or older. The donors were divided into four age groups: young (average 16 years), middle-aged (approximately 42), aged (62) and long-lived (around 87). Using deep sequencing normalized with unique cDNA molecular identifiers, the study measured how TCR beta repertoire diversity changes with age. The research as a whole found: Total diversity estimates from one million sequenced T cells were considered lower bounds and underestimates. Conclusive comparison of naive and antigen-experienced compartments was prevented by the profiling of bulk unsorted PBMCs. The long-lived group showed more naive CD4+ T cells, fewer expanded clones and increased TCR diversity than the aged group, suggesting age selection. As age increased, observed TCR beta diversity per million T cells dropped in a roughly linear way, and a significant reduction was already evident by age 40. Because the CMV infection status of the donors was unknown, age-related changes in expanded clonotypes may potentially have been confounded. There was a strong correlation between observed TCR beta diversity and the percentage of naive T cells measured by flow cytometry.

V gives up 2 bases and J gives up 8 bases, and the segment between their germline ends measures 9 bases. Counted from cysteine to phenylalanine, this CDR3 has 13 amino acids. The entry retains the CDR3 DNA only, 39 bases that are in frame from base 1. The germline V gene supplies CDR1 SGHTA and CDR2 FQGNSA. The donors were 40 or so Caucasian individuals from Russia, aged roughly 6 to 100 years, who were systemically healthy. Approximately 9.3 milliliters of peripheral blood were drawn from each donor into EDTA-treated Vacutainer tubes. PBMCs were isolated by Ficoll-Paque density-gradient centrifugation, with at least 7 million obtained per sample. Trizol reagent was used to extract total RNA from the PBMCs, yielding at least 5 micrograms per sample. Naive CD45RAhigh/CD27high T cell percentages were measured by flow cytometry on a PBMC aliquot from every donor. This clonotype came up a few times. Its antigen target is currently unknown. Nothing much larger sits one base from this clone, and base qualities are not available.

Library creation used 5' RACE. TCRdb records Illumina HiSeq 2500 as the sequencer. A second PCR of roughly 7 to 11 cycles was performed with a sample-barcoded 5' primer and a J-beta primer mix. Each TCR beta cDNA molecule received a unique molecular identifier from a template-switch 5' adaptor carrying 12 random nucleotides. Each sample yielded at least 2.5 million CDR3-containing paired-end reads. First-strand cDNA synthesis was performed from all RNA using the Mint cDNA synthesis kit, with priming by a TRBC-specific oligonucleotide. All cDNA was treated with uracil-DNA glycosylase and then went through a first 18-cycle PCR with the universal primers M1SS and BC2_uni_R. As for the authors' bioinformatics: Normalization of each sample was performed by random selection of 1 million high-quality reads, each carrying a distinct molecular identifier. Instead of being binned into consensus sequences, reads with shared molecular identifiers were discarded. MiTCR, run with a Q25 quality threshold and the strictest error-elimination algorithm, handled CDR3 identification, clonotype clustering and error correction. Lower-bound total TCR beta diversity was estimated with a nonparametric unseen species model using Euler transformation. TCRdb redid the processing of the public reads, applying fastp at Q25 and MiXCR, and retained in-frame beta chains. Rows matching on CDR3 protein sequence are summarized as one entry with the most common DNA and genes. TCRdb's processing, not the study's, gives the V and J calls here. This sample is represented by about 720,000 distinct CDR3 sequences; 22% of them were singletons. The top ten clones comprise 20% to 25% of the sample.

The chain uses TRBV7-2 and TRBJ1-4; D gene: possibly TRBD1, on 5 matching bases. Sequencing input: blood. This TCR came from a man aged 65 to 79 in good health. The DNA reads TGTGCCAGCAGCTTAAGGGGAGGGGAAAAACTGTTTTTT. Its translation is CASSLRGGEKLFF.